These 17 T cell receptor beta chains were all obtained from the same sample, sequenced in a study of blood T cell repertoires in COVID-19. Profiling relied on immunoSEQ multiplex PCR, and the TCRdb table lists in-frame clones only, not all of them. The table shows about 150,000 clones, with 75% to 85% occurring only once. The source material was peripheral blood. The receptors here all came from a human donor with acute or convalescent COVID-19. The donor label of this sample is uncertain.

CDR3 protein: CASSRTGNQPQHF. CDR3 in DNA: TGTGCCAGCTCTCGGACAGGGAATCAGCCCCAGCATTTT. The chain couples TRBV18 to TRBJ1-5; the match to TRBD1 covers 8 bases. The germline V gene has CDR1 KGHSH and CDR2 LQKENI. With V trimmed by 6 bases and J by 4 bases, 2 bases remained unmatched. The CDR3 runs to 13 residues. The full variable domain, its missing parts supplied by reference TRBV18 and TRBJ1-5, is NAGVMQNPRHLVRRRGQEARLRCSPMKGHSHVYWYRQLPEEGLKFMVYLQKENIIDESGMPKERFSAEFPKEGPSILRIQQVVRGDSAAYFCASSRTGNQPQHFGDGTRLSIL.

This clone was observed at least ten times. The chain has TRBV24-1 and TRBJ1-1, with D possibly being TRBD1 (5 bases). The CDR3 contains 13 residues. CDR1 is KGHDR, CDR2 SFDVKD, per germline. V gave up 5 bases and J gave up 5 bases, with 11 bases separating them. CDR3 DNA: TGTGCCACCAGTGGGTGGGGGAGGACTGAAGCTTTCTTT. It specifies CATSGWGRTEAFF.

This clone occurred once. V and J are TRBV7-3 and TRBJ2-2; 7 nucleotides match TRBD1. This CDR3 has 14 amino acids. CDR1 and CDR2 (germline): SGHTA, FQGTGA. Trimming at V came to 3 bases and at J to 6 bases, leaving 4 bases not matched to a gene. CDR3 coding DNA: TGTGCCAGCAGCTTTAGACAGGGCCCCGGGGAGCTGTTTTTT. This sequence encodes CASSFRQGPGELFF.

This chain joins TRBV15 and TRBJ1-5; D is unresolved. Trimming took 10 bases from V and 7 from J, leaving 17 bases between them. The CDR3 extends over 13 amino acids. From germline, CDR1 is LNHNV and CDR2 YYDKDF (reference sequence). The CDR3 loop is CAIGVIPAQPQHF. For the CDR3, the DNA is TGTGCCATCGGGGTAATCCCCGCCCAGCCCCAGCATTTT.

This chain joins TRBV7-8 and TRBJ1-5, with TRBD1 matching over 10 bases. The CDR3 extends over 18 amino acids. V shed 1 base, J shed 3 bases, and the junction held 9 bases outside the gene matches. CDR1 and CDR2 from the germline V gene are SGHVS and FQNEAQ. CDR3 nucleotides: TGTGCCAGCAGCTTAGTCGACATGGGACAGGGGATCAATCAGCCCCAGCATTTT. Its protein product is CASSLVDMGQGINQPQHF.

This clone was counted ten times or more. The chain joins TRBV11-1 to TRBJ1-3, with D maybe TRBD1 (6 bases). The germline gives CDR1 SGHAT, CDR2 FQDESV (reference sequence). The CDR3 spans 15 residues. Trimming took 4 bases from V and 4 from J, leaving 14 bases between them. CDR3 residues: CASSSTGSRGNTIYF. The CDR3 coding sequence is TGTGCCAGCAGCTCGACAGGCTCGAGGGGAAACACCATATATTTT.

The V call is TRBV19, the J call TRBJ2-1; 7 nucleotides align to TRBD1. J gave up 6 bases and V 5 bases, and 13 bases lay outside the gene matches. The CDR3 loop spans 16 amino acids. Germline lookup yields CDR1 LNHDA and CDR2 SQIVND (reference sequence). The CDR3 sequence: CASSAAPGQSSNEQFF. The CDR3 nucleotides read TGTGCCAGTAGTGCTGCACCGGGACAGTCTAGCAATGAGCAGTTCTTC.

J is TRBJ1-2 and V is TRBV19, with 8 bases identical to TRBD1. J was trimmed by 8 bases and V by 7 bases; bases with no gene match: 12. Per the germline V gene, CDR1 is LNHDA and CDR2 is SQIVND (reference sequence). The CDR3 is made up of 14 amino acids. CDR3: CASISRTTGEGYTF. DNA for the CDR3: TGTGCCAGTATCTCGCGGACGACAGGGGAAGGCTACACCTTC. The full variable domain, rest sourced from reference TRBV19 and TRBJ1-2, is DGGITQSPKYLFRKEGQNVTLSCEQNLNHDAMYWYRQDPGQGLRLIYYSQIVNDFQKGDIAEGYSVSREKKESFPLTVTSAQKNPTAFYLCASISRTTGEGYTFGSGTRLTVV.

The V gene is TRBV19, the J gene TRBJ1-5; 10 bases agree with TRBD1. Trimming cost V 4 bases and J 2 bases; bases outside gene matches: 5. Germline V gives CDR1 LNHDA, CDR2 SQIVND (reference sequence). This CDR3 region has 16 residues. CDR3 amino acids: CASSTGQGKGNQPQHF. The CDR3 nucleotides are TGTGCCAGTAGTACGGGACAGGGGAAGGGCAATCAGCCCCAGCATTTT.

The chain combines TRBV3-1 (or the pseudogene TRBV3-2) with TRBJ1-2, with no clear D. Germline CDR1 and CDR2: LGHDT and YNNKEL (reference sequence). V was trimmed by 1 base and J by 8 bases, leaving 14 bases between them. This CDR3 comprises 14 residues. The CDR3 DNA follows: TGTGCCAGCAGCCAAGGGGAGGGATTGCAAGGCTACACCTTC. Translating gives CASSQGEGLQGYTF.

This clone was counted a single time. The genes are TRBV7-9 and TRBJ2-1, with TRBD2 matching over 8 bases. Per germline, CDR1 SEHNR and CDR2 FQNEAQ (reference sequence). The CDR3 runs to 15 residues. The V gene end was trimmed by 3 bases and the J gene end by 8 bases; junction bases not matched to a gene: 9. CDR3 DNA: TGTGCCAGCAGCTTCGCCGGGGGGGCCGGAGATGAGCAGTTCTTC. Translating gives CASSFAGGAGDEQFF. Full variable domain (outside the CDR3, taken from reference TRBV7-9 and TRBJ2-1): DTGVSQNPRHKITKRGQNVTFRCDPISEHNRLYWYRQTLGQGPEFLTYFQNEAQLEKSRLLSDRFSAERPKGSFSTLEIQRTEQGDSAMYLCASSFAGGAGDEQFFGPGTRLTVL.

V and J are TRBV9 and TRBJ2-3, with D possibly matching TRBD1 (7 bases). Trimming pared 4 bases from V and 3 bases from J, leaving 15 bases between. CDR1 SGDLS and CDR2 YYNGEE come from the germline V gene. This CDR3 contains 15 residues. The CDR3 coding sequence is TGTGCCAGCAGCATTAGACAGGGAGGAACAGATACGCAGTATTTT. It codes for CASSIRQGGTDTQYF.

This clone was counted between two and nine times. The chain has TRBV5-5 and TRBJ1-1; maybe TRBD1 (6 bases). Per germline, CDR1 SGHKS and CDR2 YYEKEE (reference sequence). The CDR3 spans 13 residues. The V end lost 6 bases, the J end lost 0 bases, and 9 bases lay between the germline ends. Here the CDR3 reads CASIQGLNTEAFF. The CDR3 DNA reads TGTGCCAGCATTCAGGGGCTGAACACTGAAGCTTTCTTT.

The J gene is TRBJ2-6, the V gene TRBV9; TRBD2 might be the D (5 bases). This CDR3 is built from 16 residues. V was shortened by 3 bases and J by 0 bases, with 10 bases between the two germline ends. From germline, CDR1 is SGDLS and CDR2 YYNGEE. The CDR3 nucleotides read TGTGCCAGCAGCGCCTCGGGGAACTCTGGGGCCAACGTCCTGACTTTC. Translation: CASSASGNSGANVLTF.

This clone has only a few counts. The chain couples TRBV5-4 to TRBJ1-4; TRBD1 aligns across 7 bases. The CDR3 sequence is 16 residues long. Trimming cost V 4 bases and J 3 bases; bases outside gene matches: 9. Germline V gene data show CDR1 as SGHNT and CDR2 as YYREEE (reference sequence). The CDR3 region has the DNA TGTGCCAGCAGCGCGACCCGGGACAGCTCTAATGAAAAACTGTTTTTT. It codes for CASSATRDSSNEKLFF. The full variable domain, completed using reference TRBV5-4 and TRBJ1-4, is ETGVTQSPTHLIKTRGQQVTLRCSSQSGHNTVSWYQQALGQGPQFIFQYYREEENGRGNFPPRFSGLQFPNYSSELNVNALELDDSALYLCASSATRDSSNEKLFFGSGTQLSVL.

The rearrangement links TRBV19 to TRBJ2-5; 7 bases are shared with TRBD2. The CDR3 loop spans 15 amino acids. The V segment lost 3 bases and the J segment 4 bases; nucleotides outside the gene matches: 8. Germline assignment: CDR1 LNHDA and CDR2 SQIVND (reference sequence). The CDR3 nucleotides are TGTGCCAGTAGTATTGGCCGGGGGGAGGGAGAGACCCAGTACTTC. Its protein product is CASSIGRGEGETQYF.

This chain uses TRBV9 with TRBJ1-5, with a weak D call TRBD1 (5 bases). Trimming shortened V by 2 bases and J by 7 bases, and 10 bases separated the two germline ends. The CDR3 spans 13 residues. Per the germline V gene, CDR1 is SGDLS and CDR2 is YYNGEE. The CDR3 coding sequence is TGTGCCAGCAGCGTTGGAGGGGAGCAGCCCCAGCATTTT. It specifies CASSVGGEQPQHF.